This T cell receptor (beta chain) was sequenced during a study of cytomegalovirus exposure and HLA in healthy donors. The CDR3 totals 14 residues. Germline values: CDR1 KGHSH, CDR2 LQKENI. V lost 7 bases and J 2 bases, leaving 14 bases between the germline ends. Unrecorded immune exposure was likely among donors, who were nominally healthy when sampled. It was with 60 Vbeta and 13 Jbeta primers that the PCR ran. Using immunoSEQ multiplex PCR, the repertoire was profiled, and TCRdb retains in-frame clones only, with some absent. The sample has more than 90,000 clones, 65% to 85% seen once; the top ten hold 1.5% to 2%. A few counts support this clone. What it binds is unknown. Points from the study as a whole: In terms of immune exposure information, only CMV serostatus was available. Association with HLA alleles at 0.05 false discovery rate was found for around 17,000 TCR beta sequences in a later analysis.

Source material: PBMCs. This TCR derives from a woman aged 40 to 49 in good health and CMV-seronegative. This chain links TRBV18 with TRBJ2-5; TRBD1 might be the D (6 bases). The CDR3 DNA is TGTGCCAGCTGTATGGACAGACTTCAAGAGACCCAGTACTTC. Translation gives CASCMDRLQETQYF.